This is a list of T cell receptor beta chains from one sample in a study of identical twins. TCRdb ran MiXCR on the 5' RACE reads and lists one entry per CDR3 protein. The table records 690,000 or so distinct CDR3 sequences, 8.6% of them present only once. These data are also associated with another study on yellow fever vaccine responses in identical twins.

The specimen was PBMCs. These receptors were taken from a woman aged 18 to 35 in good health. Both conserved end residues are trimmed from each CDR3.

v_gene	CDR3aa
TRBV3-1	ASSQGGLGLLFTTTDTQY
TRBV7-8	ASRLRFTDTQY
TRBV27	ASSSSGGPREQY
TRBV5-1	ASSLVASGTYNEQF
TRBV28	ASSNWVAKNIQY
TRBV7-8	ASSLVLGLAGGPGGETQY
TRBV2	ASSERSGSYNEQF
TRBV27	ASSLTNSPLH
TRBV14	ASLPVASRTDTQY
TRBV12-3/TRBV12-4	ASRRPSGKGYNEQF
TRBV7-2	ASSFLGSRQPQH
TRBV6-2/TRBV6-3	ASSSPSRDNKY
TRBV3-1	ASSQRRQINTGELF
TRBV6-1	ASTQGPVNTEAF
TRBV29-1	SVGFLAGASYEQY
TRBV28	ASSSGQVVVNEQF
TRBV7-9	ASSPTGRAGTQETQY
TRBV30	AWSIQGSTDTQY
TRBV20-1	SARDSGSGSNQPQH
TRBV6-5	ASRSSGLAGPQY
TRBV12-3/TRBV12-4	ASSISGANVLT
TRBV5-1	ASSTGTGVSTDTQY
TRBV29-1	SVEEGSGKNIQY